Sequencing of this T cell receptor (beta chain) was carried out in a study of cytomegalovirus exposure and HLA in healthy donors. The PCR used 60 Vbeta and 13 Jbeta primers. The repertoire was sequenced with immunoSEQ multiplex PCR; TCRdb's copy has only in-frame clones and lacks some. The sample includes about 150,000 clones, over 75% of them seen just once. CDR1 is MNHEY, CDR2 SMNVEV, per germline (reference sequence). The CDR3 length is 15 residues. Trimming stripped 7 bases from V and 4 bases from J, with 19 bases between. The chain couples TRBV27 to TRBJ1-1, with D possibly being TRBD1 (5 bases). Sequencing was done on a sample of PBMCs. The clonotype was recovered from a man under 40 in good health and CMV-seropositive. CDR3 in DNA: TGTGCCAGCACCCCCCTAGGGGCGTGGGGCACTGAAGCTTTCTTT. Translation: CASTPLGAWGTEAFF.